This T cell receptor (beta chain) was observed in a study of T cells in Graves' hyperthyroidism and ophthalmopathy. Study-level findings and limits: Most clonotypes that expanded in the thyroid above 0.001 also showed up in blood.

CDR3 length equals 13 residues. Trimming took off 5 bases at V and 0 bases at J, with 11 bases between the two ends. Germline V gene sequence: CDR1 DFQATT, CDR2 SNEGSKA (reference sequence). In its sample, this clonotype was seen a few times. As yet, its antigen is unknown. Amplification of TCR beta CDR3 regions used RNA as the template. First-round RT-PCR targeting the TCR CDR3 was performed with the HTBI primer set. MiXCR, applied by TCRdb to the multiplex PCR reads, yields one record per CDR3 protein. The sample lists some 580,000 distinct CDR3 sequences; 16% were seen once. Source material: blood. This clonotype was obtained from a woman aged 40 to 49 with Graves' ophthalmopathy. The chain has TRBV20-1 and TRBJ2-7, with D possibly matching TRBD1 (6 bases). The CDR3 DNA is TGCAGTGCTTGCACAGGGAACTCCTACGAGCAGTACTTC. The encoded protein is CSACTGNSYEQYF.